This T cell receptor (beta chain) was identified during a study of blood T cells in healthy people across ages. On the study more broadly: Per two T cells, about one barcoded beta molecule was captured through template switching. Findings and limits, study-wide: Observed TCR beta diversity per million T cells went down as age went up. This fall followed a roughly linear course with age.

In its sample, this clonotype was seen a few times. What it recognizes is unknown. A sample-barcoded 5' primer and a J-beta primer mix were used in a second PCR of about 6 to 12 cycles. Each cDNA molecule was tagged by a template-switch adaptor with 12 random nucleotides. MiXCR was run by TCRdb on the 5' RACE reads, yielding one entry per CDR3 protein. The sample contains just under 750,000 distinct CDR3 sequences, 20% to 25% of which appear only once. There were healthy Caucasian individuals from Russia, aged about 6 to 100, serving as donors. The length of the CDR3 is 14 residues. Germline loops: CDR1 MNHNY, CDR2 SVGAGI (reference sequence). Trimming took 2 bases from V and 8 from J; bases not matched to a gene: 2.

This TCR derives from a man aged 70 or older in good health. The V call is TRBV6-6, the J call TRBJ2-1; 11 bases fit TRBD2. The sequenced sample consisted of blood. CDR3 DNA: TGTGCCAGCAGTTACGGGACTAGCGGCGATGAGCAGTTCTTC. This sequence encodes CASSYGTSGDEQFF.